The rows below give T cell receptor beta chains drawn from one sample of a study of monozygotic twins with inflammatory bowel disease. TCRdb re-called the 5' RACE reads and shows each CDR3 protein once, DNA omitted. Recorded for this sample: about 41,000 distinct CDR3 sequences. The sequenced sample was blood. The receptor source for this set is a human donor with ulcerative colitis or Crohn's disease, or a healthy co-twin of an affected twin (not recorded which). CDR3s include the opening cysteine and the closing phenylalanine or tryptophan. The size of a clone is reported for some rows only, either as once, few or many, or as a class for expanded clones.

CSVEEPRTLPETQYF	-	TRBV29-1	TRBJ2-5
CASSPRQNTGELFF	-	TRBV18	TRBJ2-2
CASSFGDGRNTEAFF	-	TRBV5-6	TRBJ1-1
CSARQGASFSQHF	-	TRBV20-1	TRBJ1-5
CASSDYYSSYEQYF	-	TRBV18	TRBJ2-7
CASRLPDMKSHYGYTF	-	TRBV7-9	TRBJ1-2
CASSPKITGIAGELFF	-	TRBV7-3	TRBJ2-2
CASQKTGGTDEQYF	-	TRBV18	TRBJ2-7
CATSGGQGGLQETQYF	-	TRBV24-1	TRBJ2-5
CSVLKVGGRETQYF	-	TRBV29-1	TRBJ2-5
CASSPNGGTNTEAFF	-	TRBV18	TRBJ1-1
CASSMSGLEETQYF	-	TRBV6-1	TRBJ2-5
CASSYPASWARDGELFF	-	TRBV6-2/TRBV6-3	TRBJ2-2
CASSLDVLAFF	-	TRBV5-5	TRBJ1-1
CASRPGDFRQPQHF	-	TRBV19	TRBJ1-5
CASSSIREGQKQYF	-	TRBV5-1	TRBJ2-7
CASSFTTDTQYF	-	TRBV28	TRBJ2-3
CSVDPRGSGVETQYF	-	TRBV29-1	TRBJ2-5
CASSSPYDGTRGAFF	medium-sized	TRBV7-8	TRBJ1-1
CSVVGLAGAVYEQYF	-	TRBV29-1	TRBJ2-7
CAWSVGPGASYEQYF	-	TRBV30	TRBJ2-7
CSARLASGPFSTDTQYF	-	TRBV20-1	TRBJ2-3
CASSKQGANQPQHF	hyperexpanded	TRBV28	TRBJ1-5
CASRRSGGSSYEQYF	-	TRBV7-2	TRBJ2-7
CASSLPGGGATDTQYF	-	TRBV28	TRBJ2-3
CASSQVFMNTEAFF	-	TRBV3-1	TRBJ1-1
CSAEGQSGNTIYF	-	TRBV20-1	TRBJ1-3
CASSQAGGGANEQFF	-	TRBV4-1	TRBJ2-1
CASSSAVRANVLTF	-	TRBV28	TRBJ2-6
CASSLIPGNEQYF	-	TRBV5-1	TRBJ2-7
CASSRESALIYNEQFF	-	TRBV5-1	TRBJ2-1
CASSTWGEGRHNEQFF	-	TRBV7-2	TRBJ2-1
CAWIKGEGMNTEAFF	-	TRBV30	TRBJ1-1
CASSLEAGTGSTGELFF	-	TRBV11-3	TRBJ2-2
CASSKIGQNQPQHF	-	TRBV21-1	TRBJ1-5
CAISESGKGQETQYF	-	TRBV10-3	TRBJ2-5
CASSPPSGTDTQYF	-	TRBV18	TRBJ2-3